The 11 T cell receptor beta chains reported below all come from one sample, sequenced in a study of response to subunit inactivated influenza vaccine. One entry per CDR3 protein, called by TCRdb with MiXCR from the RT-PCR reads. The sample holds about 530,000 distinct CDR3 sequences, around 11% seen once. The specimen comprised PBMCs from blood, sampled on the day of vaccination. Receptor source: a man aged 45-60 years who received an inactivated influenza vaccine.

The gene calls are TRBV5-1 and TRBJ1-4, with 7 nucleotides matching TRBD1. The CDR3 has 14 amino acids. Trimming removed 4 bases from V and 6 bases from J; junction bases left unmatched: 6. The germline V gene encodes CDR1 SGHRS and CDR2 YFSETQ. CDR3 residues: CASSVDRVYEKLFF. The CDR3 DNA reads as TGCGCCAGCAGCGTTGACAGGGTTTATGAAAAACTGTTTTTT.

The genes are TRBV5-1 and TRBJ1-5; the D is unclear. CDR3 length: 14 residues. V was trimmed by 4 bases and J by 2 bases, leaving 10 bases between them. Germline V gives CDR1 SGHRS, CDR2 YFSETQ. For the CDR3, the DNA is TGCGCCAGCAGCCTGACGGTAGGCAATCAGCCCCAGCATTTT. Its protein is CASSLTVGNQPQHF. Combining the CDR3 with reference TRBV5-1 and TRBJ1-5 gives the whole variable domain KAGVTQTPRYLIKTRGQQVTLSCSPISGHRSVSWYQQTPGQGLQFLFEYFSETQRNKGNFPGRFSGRQFSNSRSEMNVSTLELGDSALYLCASSLTVGNQPQHFGDGTRLSIL.

This clonotype has more than one count but fewer than ten. The chain is built from TRBV5-1 and TRBJ2-1; D remains ambiguous. The CDR3 spans 11 residues. Germline values: CDR1 SGHRS, CDR2 YFSETQ. Between the trimmed V and J ends, which lost 4 bases and 10 bases, there was a span of 9 bases. In nucleotides, the CDR3 is TGCGCCAGCAGCCGCTCAGTAGAGCAGTTCTTC. Amino acids: CASSRSVEQFF.

V is TRBV6-2 or TRBV6-3 and J is TRBJ2-7; the match to TRBD1 covers 8 bases. The trim removed 4 bases at V and 12 bases at J, leaving 5 bases unmatched. This CDR3 is built from 11 residues. Germline CDR1 reads MNHEY; CDR2 reads SVGEGT. The CDR3 sequence is CASSSQGARYF. Here the CDR3 DNA reads TGTGCCAGCAGTTCGCAGGGGGCGCGGTACTTC.

The chain links TRBV5-4 to TRBJ2-3; TRBD1 aligns across 9 bases. CDR3 size: 16 residues. Trimming cost V 3 bases and J 2 bases; bases outside gene matches: 7. The V gene's germline CDR1 is SGHNT and CDR2 YYREEE (reference sequence). CDR3 in amino acids: CASSSWTGANTDTQYF. CDR3 nucleotide sequence: TGTGCCAGCAGCTCCTGGACAGGGGCCAACACAGATACGCAGTATTTT.

This clonotype was recorded at least ten times. This sequence joins TRBV7-9 and TRBJ1-5, with 8 bases fitting TRBD1. Germline V gene sequence: CDR1 SEHNR, CDR2 FQNEAQ (reference sequence). The CDR3 has 15 amino acids. Losses at the gene ends were 1 base for V and 6 bases for J; bases not matched to a gene: 5. CDR3 protein: CASSLGQGKGQPQHF. The CDR3 DNA reads TGTGCCAGCAGCTTAGGACAGGGGAAGGGTCAGCCCCAGCATTTT.

This rearrangement joins TRBV2 to TRBJ1-2; D unclear. V gave up 6 bases and J gave up 0 bases, with 8 bases separating them. The germline CDR1 and CDR2 sequences are SNHLY and FYNNEI. The length of the CDR3 is 13 residues. The CDR3 sequence: CASSTEANYGYTF. The CDR3 region has the DNA TGTGCCAGCAGCACGGAAGCTAACTATGGCTACACCTTC.

CDR3 sequence (DNA): TGTGCCAGCAGCTGGGGTCCCGGACTAGCGACTAGCACAGATACGCAGTATTTT. Protein: CASSWGPGLATSTDTQYF. The chain couples TRBV6-2 or TRBV6-3 to TRBJ2-3, with 9 bases aligning to TRBD2. V lost 6 bases and J lost 0; bases outside the gene matches: 13. The CDR3 runs to 18 residues. Germline loops: CDR1 MNHEY, CDR2 SVGEGT.

The sample holds many counts of this clonotype. V and J are TRBV12-3 or TRBV12-4 and TRBJ1-5; D gene unclear. The CDR3 contains 16 residues. Trimming stripped 1 base from V and 0 bases from J, with 10 bases between. The CDR3: CASSLGGPNSNQPQHF. CDR3 nucleotide sequence: TGTGCCAGCAGTTTAGGAGGACCAAATAGCAATCAGCCCCAGCATTTT.

This clonotype showed up just once. The V gene is TRBV27, the J gene TRBJ2-3, with TRBD2 as a possible D gene (5 bases). V was cut by 4 bases and J by 8 bases, with 16 bases left in between. Germline values: CDR1 MNHEY, CDR2 SMNVEV (reference sequence). The CDR3 is made up of 14 amino acids. CDR3 region: CASSSRGFVSTQYF. DNA of the CDR3: TGTGCCAGCAGTTCTCGCGGGTTCGTGAGTACGCAGTATTTT.

This clonotype turned up a few times. This chain connects TRBV29-1 to TRBJ2-4; D unclear. CDR1 SQVTM and CDR2 ANQGSEA come from the germline V gene. The CDR3 consists of 12 residues. V was trimmed by 4 bases and J by 4 bases, leaving 8 bases between them. The CDR3 DNA sequence: TGCAGCGTTGGTCCGGAGAAAAACATTCAGTACTTC. Residues: CSVGPEKNIQYF.